The sample holds a few counts of the clone carrying this T cell receptor beta chain. Antigen unknown. TRB rearrangements were amplified by multiplex PCR with BIOMED2 TRB-A/B primers. TCRdb itself ran the multiplex PCR reads through MiXCR, one entry per CDR3 protein. The sample lists about 18,000 distinct CDR3 sequences, around a third seen once, with 15% to 20% in the top ten. This sample was included in a study of T and B cells in COVID-19 patients. At the level of the study: Blood was sampled from COVID-19 patients who were either actively infected or recovered.

Blood genomic DNA input for TRB amplification was roughly 230-550 ng. The CDR3 sequence is 16 residues long. The germline V gene encodes CDR1 SEHNR and CDR2 FQNEAQ (reference sequence). V was clipped by 2 bases and J by 5 bases; unmatched bases: 6. Study observations and caveats: In COVID-19 patients, T cell receptor beta variable and joining gene use was reportedly strongly skewed. Early severe-case samples and blood from mildly ill patients during symptoms were in short supply. At recovery TRB diversity and richness exceeded healthy donors, after highly clonal active COVID-19 repertoires.

The chain recombines TRBV7-9 with TRBJ2-2; TRBD2 agrees at 9 bases. The receptor was isolated from a human donor with active COVID-19. The sequencing input was blood. The CDR3 bases are TGTGCCAGCAGCTTATGGCGGGGGGGCCGAACCGGGGAGCTGTTTTTT. This sequence encodes CASSLWRGGRTGELFF.